The 26 T cell receptor beta chains below were found in one sample sequenced in a study of blood T cell repertoires in COVID-19. TCRdb's table, derived via immunoSEQ multiplex PCR, lists solely in-frame clones and lacks some. In the table there are about 230,000 clones, roughly 80% of which are singletons. Sample: peripheral blood. These receptors were collected from a woman older than 75 with active or convalescent COVID-19.

The gene calls are TRBV19 and TRBJ2-3, with D possibly being TRBD2 (6 bases). The CDR3 contains 15 residues. Germline CDR1 is LNHDA and CDR2 is SQIVND (reference sequence). Trimming took off 6 bases at V and 0 bases at J, with 13 bases between the two ends. The chain's CDR3 is CASSSTGGSTDTQYF. CDR3 coding DNA: TGTGCCAGTAGCTCTACTGGGGGGAGCACAGATACGCAGTATTTT.

The chain carries TRBV25-1 and TRBJ2-5, with a tentative D call TRBD2 (7 bases). Germline V gene lookup returns CDR1 MGHDK and CDR2 SYGVNS. V gave up 4 bases and J gave up 4 bases, with 13 bases separating them. There are 14 residues in the CDR3. The chain's CDR3 is CASSAYRGAETQYF. The CDR3 nucleotides are TGTGCCAGCAGTGCGTATCGGGGGGCAGAGACCCAGTACTTC.

Here the CDR3 DNA reads TGTGCCAGCAGCCGAAGACTAGCGGGAAAGAAAAACATTCAGTACTTC. Translating it yields CASSRRLAGKKNIQYF. This chain joins TRBV11-3 and TRBJ2-4; TRBD2 agrees at 11 bases. Germline trimming cut 5 bases from V and 4 bases from J; bases unmatched to any gene: 7. The CDR3 contains 16 residues. Per germline, CDR1 SGHNT and CDR2 YENEEA.

This chain connects TRBV9 to TRBJ2-7, with a possible D match to TRBD2 (5 bases). The V end lost 0 bases, the J end lost 2 bases, and 12 bases lay between the germline ends. Germline assignment: CDR1 SGDLS and CDR2 YYNGEE. The CDR3 is 15 residues long. The CDR3 is CASSVAEGFTYEQYF. CDR3 sequence (DNA): TGTGCCAGCAGCGTAGCTGAGGGATTTACCTACGAGCAGTACTTC. Combining the CDR3 with reference TRBV9 and TRBJ2-7 gives the whole variable domain DSGVTQTPKHLITATGQRVTLRCSPRSGDLSVYWYQQSLDQGLQFLIQYYNGEERAKGNILERFSAQQFPDLHSELNLSSLELGDSALYFCASSVAEGFTYEQYFGPGTRLTVT.

This clone was seen only a few times. V is TRBV28 and J is TRBJ1-3; D is unclear. Trimming stripped 4 bases from V and 0 bases from J, with 7 bases between. Germline CDR1 reads MDHEN; CDR2 reads SYDVKM. CDR3 size: 14 residues. The CDR3 nucleotides are TGTGCCAGCAGTTCCACATACTCTGGAAACACCATATATTTT. Translation: CASSSTYSGNTIYF.

The chain is built from TRBV5-1 and TRBJ2-1, with 10 bases aligning to TRBD2. CDR1 SGHRS and CDR2 YFSETQ come from the germline V gene. J was trimmed by 8 bases and V by 5 bases; bases with no gene match: 7. This CDR3 contains 14 residues. The DNA of the CDR3 is TGCGCCAGCAGGGCTAGCGGGAGCTCAGATGAGCAGTTCTTC. The encoded protein is CASRASGSSDEQFF.

V gene TRBV9 combines with J gene TRBJ2-2; D is possibly TRBD1 (6 bases). CDR3 size: 15 residues. The germline V gene has CDR1 SGDLS and CDR2 YYNGEE. Trimming took 3 bases from V and 1 from J, leaving 10 bases between them. CDR3 in amino acids: CASSGGRRNTGELFF. Here the CDR3 DNA reads TGTGCCAGCAGCGGGGGGCGCCGGAACACCGGGGAGCTGTTTTTT.

The chain uses TRBV30 and TRBJ2-1; TRBD2 matches at 7 bases. Trimming took 0 bases from V and 3 from J; bases not matched to a gene: 8. CDR3 length: 16 amino acids. The germline gives CDR1 GTSNPN, CDR2 SVGIG (reference sequence). CDR3 residues: CAWSVQSRGIYNEQFF. In DNA, the CDR3 is TGTGCCTGGAGTGTACAGTCGCGGGGGATCTACAATGAGCAGTTCTTC.

The rearrangement joins TRBV12-3 or TRBV12-4 to TRBJ1-2; TRBD1 aligns across 8 bases. V dropped 5 bases and J dropped 8; count of bases not matched to a gene: 7. The CDR3 extends over 13 amino acids. CDR3 amino acids: CASSTRTGRGYTF. In DNA form, the CDR3 reads TGTGCCAGCAGTACCAGGACAGGGAGAGGCTACACCTTC.

The rearrangement uses TRBV6-2 or TRBV6-3 and TRBJ2-1; 7 positions match TRBD2. The CDR3 runs 17 residues. Per germline, CDR1 MNHEY and CDR2 SVGEGT. V shed 5 bases, J shed 3 bases, and the junction held 13 bases outside the gene matches. CDR3 loop: CASSGRPSGIYYNEQFF. The CDR3 nucleotides are TGTGCCAGCAGTGGGAGACCGAGCGGGATCTACTACAATGAGCAGTTCTTC.

The J gene is TRBJ2-5, the V gene TRBV19; a possible D gene is TRBD1 (5 bases). Germline loops: CDR1 LNHDA, CDR2 SQIVND (reference sequence). This CDR3 region has 17 residues. The V end was cut by 3 bases, the J end by 4 bases, with 21 bases between. DNA of the CDR3: TGTGCCAGTAGTATCCCTCAGGGTTTTGACCCACGAGAGACCCAGTACTTC. This codes for CASSIPQGFDPRETQYF.

V is TRBV10-3 and J is TRBJ2-3; 7 bases agree with TRBD1. Germline V gives CDR1 ENHRY, CDR2 SYGVKD. V shed 10 bases, J shed 12 bases, and the junction held 13 bases outside the gene matches. The CDR3 extends over 12 amino acids. The CDR3 nucleotides are TGTGCCAGCGCGATAACCGGGACAGAACAGTATTTT. Translating gives CASAITGTEQYF.

In this sample, this clone turned up once. The genes are TRBV7-9 and TRBJ2-7, with TRBD2 identical over 7 bases. V lost 5 bases to trimming and J lost 3 bases; unmatched junction nucleotides: 13. Germline assignment: CDR1 SEHNR and CDR2 FQNEAQ (reference sequence). The CDR3 runs 16 residues. The CDR3 spells CASSPGGLRQGYEQYF. In DNA, the CDR3 is TGTGCCAGCAGCCCGGGGGGACTTCGGCAGGGCTACGAGCAGTACTTC.

In this sample, this clone turned up once. This chain joins TRBV7-2 and TRBJ2-1; 7 bases line up with TRBD1. V shed 1 base, J shed 5 bases, and the junction held 5 bases outside the gene matches. There are 15 residues in the CDR3. Germline V gene data show CDR1 as SGHTA and CDR2 as FQGNSA. DNA of the CDR3: TGTGCCAGCAGCTTAGACAGGGGTAAAAACAATGAGCAGTTCTTC. Translated: CASSLDRGKNNEQFF.

The rearrangement links TRBV19 to TRBJ1-2; 8 bases align to TRBD1. J was trimmed by 8 bases and V by 6 bases; bases with no gene match: 8. Germline V gene lookup returns CDR1 LNHDA and CDR2 SQIVND (reference sequence). The CDR3 contains 13 residues. CDR3 DNA: TGTGCCAGTAGCCCGACAGGGGTTCACGGCTACACCTTC. Translating gives CASSPTGVHGYTF.

The chain joins TRBV7-8 to TRBJ2-1; 11 nucleotides match TRBD2. CDR1 and CDR2 (germline): SGHVS, FQNEAQ. The CDR3 totals 16 residues. Trimming removed 5 bases from V and 2 bases from J; junction bases left unmatched: 5. CDR3 in DNA: TGTGCCAGCAGCACCCGTAGCGGGAGGGCCTACAATGAGCAGTTCTTC. This codes for CASSTRSGRAYNEQFF.

This rearrangement joins TRBV12-5 to TRBJ2-2; 11 bases fit TRBD2. Unmatched junction bases numbered 8, after V lost 0 bases and J lost 5 bases. The CDR3 is made up of 18 amino acids. CDR1 is LGHNT and CDR2 is FRNRAP in the germline V gene. CDR3 nucleotide sequence: TGTGCTAGTGGTTTGGTTCTGATTAGCGGGAGGGCGACCGGGGAGCTGTTTTTT. Its translation: CASGLVLISGRATGELFF.

V gene TRBV11-3 combines with J gene TRBJ2-1, with a weak D call TRBD1 (7 bases). The CDR3 loop spans 15 amino acids. V lost 5 bases, J lost 9 bases, and 20 bases lay in between. Germline assignment: CDR1 SGHNT and CDR2 YENEEA. CDR3 amino acids: CASSQGGGKVGEQFF. CDR3 coding DNA: TGTGCCAGCAGCCAAGGGGGCGGGAAAGTCGGTGAGCAGTTCTTC.

The chain couples TRBV19 to TRBJ1-1, with 7 bases identical to TRBD1. V trimming: 5 bases; J trimming: 4 bases; junction bases outside the gene matches: 7. The CDR3 sequence is 14 residues long. Germline V CDR1 and CDR2: LNHDA, SQIVND (reference sequence). The CDR3 nucleotides read TGTGCCAGTAGTGCGACAGGGTATATCACTGAAGCTTTCTTT. Residues: CASSATGYITEAFF.

This sequence joins TRBV5-1 and TRBJ2-2; 8 positions agree with TRBD1. V dropped 3 bases and J dropped 2; count of bases not matched to a gene: 3. Germline V gene sequence: CDR1 SGHRS, CDR2 YFSETQ. CDR3 size: 15 residues. In nucleotides, the CDR3 is TGCGCCAGCAGCTCGACAGGGGCAAACACCGGGGAGCTGTTTTTT. Translated: CASSSTGANTGELFF.

This clone appeared a single time. The chain combines TRBV30 with TRBJ2-3, with 8 bases matching TRBD2. V shed 2 bases, J shed 3 bases, and the junction held 4 bases outside the gene matches. Germline CDR1 is GTSNPN and CDR2 is SVGIG (reference sequence). CDR3 length: 14 amino acids. CDR3 protein: CAWSPGGMTDTQYF. CDR3 DNA sequence: TGTGCCTGGAGTCCGGGGGGGATGACAGATACGCAGTATTTT.

The J gene is TRBJ2-7, the V gene TRBV19; 9 nucleotides line up with TRBD1. Trimming at V came to 4 bases and at J to 2 bases, leaving 9 bases not matched to a gene. Germline V gene data show CDR1 as LNHDA and CDR2 as SQIVND (reference sequence). The CDR3 covers 16 residues. The CDR3 spells CASSTPGTGNAYEQYF. CDR3 DNA: TGTGCCAGTAGTACCCCCGGGACAGGGAACGCCTACGAGCAGTACTTC.

This chain joins TRBV28 and TRBJ2-7; 9 bases fit TRBD2. Germline trimming cut 1 base from V and 5 bases from J; bases unmatched to any gene: 6. Looked up from germline, CDR1 is MDHEN and CDR2 is SYDVKM. This CDR3 region has 15 residues. The CDR3 region is CASSLSAGGIDEQYF. CDR3 bases: TGTGCCAGCAGTTTATCGGCGGGGGGGATCGACGAGCAGTACTTC.

This clone has just one count. The chain links TRBV28 to TRBJ2-2; 11 nucleotides line up with TRBD2. Trimming took 4 bases from V and 5 from J; bases not matched to a gene: 6. This CDR3 is built from 16 residues. CDR1 MDHEN and CDR2 SYDVKM come from the germline V gene. This CDR3 reads CASSSGLAVGTGELFF. The CDR3 DNA follows: TGTGCCAGCAGTTCGGGACTAGCGGTAGGAACCGGGGAGCTGTTTTTT.

V gene TRBV19 combines with J gene TRBJ1-2; 11 nucleotides match TRBD1. The germline gives CDR1 LNHDA, CDR2 SQIVND (reference sequence). The V segment lost 1 base and the J segment 6 bases; nucleotides outside the gene matches: 7. The CDR3 is made up of 16 amino acids. Here the CDR3 reads CASSIVGTGGKDGYTF. The DNA for the CDR3 is TGTGCCAGTAGTATAGTCGGGACAGGGGGTAAAGATGGCTACACCTTC.

This chain joins TRBV5-8 and TRBJ2-5, with a possible D match to TRBD1 (6 bases). CDR3 length: 13 residues. The germline V and J ends were trimmed by 4 bases and 5 bases, with 12 bases remaining between them. Looked up from germline, CDR1 is SGHTS and CDR2 is YDEGEE. The CDR3 loop reads CASSVTGLETQYF. The CDR3 DNA reads as TGTGCCAGCAGCGTTACAGGGTTGGAGACCCAGTACTTC.